Shown below are 24 T cell receptor beta chains from a single sample sequenced in a study of cytomegalovirus exposure and HLA in healthy donors (TCRdb year 2017). Receptors were amplified or captured by the immunoSEQ multiplex PCR assay. The multiplex PCR relied on a mix of 60 forward primers for TCR Vbeta segments and 13 reverse primers for TCR Jbeta segments. In its TCRdb copy, this immuneACCESS table keeps in-frame sequences only and misses some clones. Where compared with another copy, unresolved V genes explain less than half of these, and the others have no known cause. In this sample the table shows more than 110,000 clones, around 79% of which occur a single time. Of the sample, about 0.91% is held by the ten largest clones. The sample taken for sequencing was PBMCs. The source is a man aged 18 to 30 in good health and CMV-seronegative.

The rearrangement uses TRBV4-2 and TRBJ1-5; 11 positions match TRBD1. Germline lookup yields CDR1 LGHNA and CDR2 YNFKEQ. This CDR3 is 14 amino acids long. V was clipped by 5 bases and J by 6 bases; unmatched bases: 3. The CDR3 nucleotides read TGTGCCAGCAGCTGGACAGGGGGCGGTCAGCCCCAGCATTTT. Translated, it gives CASSWTGGGQPQHF.

V usage is TRBV5-8 and J usage is TRBJ1-5; weak D call: TRBD1 (5 bases). With 1 base removed from V and 2 bases from J, the gap between germline ends came to 22 bases. Germline V gives CDR1 SGHTS, CDR2 YDEGEE. The CDR3 length is 19 residues. In DNA form, the CDR3 reads TGTGCCAGCAGCTTGTACCAAACAGGAGCCCCACGGGGCAATCAGCCCCAGCATTTT. Translated, it gives CASSLYQTGAPRGNQPQHF.

V and J are TRBV5-1 and TRBJ2-2, with 8 bases that match TRBD1. The CDR3 is 14 residues long. After removal of 4 bases from V and 7 bases from J, the junction contained 6 bases not matched to a gene. CDR1 is SGHRS, CDR2 YFSETQ, per germline. The CDR3, as DNA: TGCGCCAGCAGCCTGGACAGGGCGGACGGGGAGCTGTTTTTT. This encodes CASSLDRADGELFF.

CDR3 loop: CAIQGASYNEQFF. The CDR3 nucleotides are TGTGCCATTCAGGGGGCTTCCTACAATGAGCAGTTCTTC. This chain uses TRBV6-6 with TRBJ2-1; 8 bases map to TRBD1. The CDR3 totals 13 residues. CDR1 and CDR2 from the germline V gene are MNHNY and SVGAGI (reference sequence). V trimming: 10 bases; J trimming: 1 base; junction bases outside the gene matches: 3.

This clone appeared a few times. The chain employs TRBV25-1 and TRBJ2-7; no firm D call. Germline CDR1 MGHDK, CDR2 SYGVNS. V was cut by 6 bases and J by 7 bases, with 10 bases left in between. The CDR3 loop spans 11 amino acids. The CDR3 sequence is CASRDSVEQYF. CDR3 DNA sequence: TGTGCCAGCAGAGATAGTGTGGAGCAGTACTTC.

This sequence joins TRBV9 and TRBJ2-7, with TRBD1 matching over 10 bases. The CDR3 is 14 amino acids. Per germline, CDR1 SGDLS and CDR2 YYNGEE. The V segment lost 3 bases and the J segment 7 bases; nucleotides outside the gene matches: 7. CDR3 residues: CASSDRQGAGEQYF. The CDR3 nucleotides are TGTGCCAGCAGCGATCGACAGGGGGCGGGGGAGCAGTACTTC.

V gene TRBV7-3 combines with J gene TRBJ2-2; TRBD2 matches at 13 bases. This CDR3 has 18 residues. CDR1 is SGHTA, CDR2 FQGTGA, per germline. Losses at the gene ends were 5 bases for V and 0 bases for J; bases not matched to a gene: 6. CDR3 bases: TGTGCCAGCAGCCCTCGGACTAGCGGGGGAACGAACACCGGGGAGCTGTTTTTT. This translates into CASSPRTSGGTNTGELFF.

The J gene is TRBJ1-2, the V gene TRBV30; D unclear. CDR1 is GTSNPN and CDR2 is SVGIG in the germline V gene (reference sequence). The CDR3 runs to 13 residues. The CDR3 DNA follows: TGTGCTGAGGGAGAAGGGAGGAGGGATGGCTACACCTTC. Translated, it gives CAEGEGRRDGYTF. Drawing the rest from reference TRBV30 and TRBJ1-2, the complete variable domain is SQTIHQWPATLVQPVGSPLSLECTVEGTSNPNLYWYRQAAGRGLQLLFYSVGIGQISSEVPQNLSASRPQDRQFILSSKKLLLSDSGFYLCAEGEGRRDGYTFGSGTRLTVV.

The chain joins TRBV7-2 to TRBJ2-3; 16 bases align to TRBD2. The V and J ends lost 4 bases and 3 bases, in that order; junction bases with no gene match: 4. The germline V gene has CDR1 SGHTA and CDR2 FQGNSA. This CDR3 region has 17 residues. The DNA of the CDR3 is TGTGCCAGCAGCTCCGGGACTAGCGGGGGGGCGACAGATACGCAGTATTTT. It translates to CASSSGTSGGATDTQYF.

This chain uses TRBV5-6 with TRBJ1-1; D remains ambiguous. This CDR3 has 15 amino acids. The germline gives CDR1 SGHDT, CDR2 YYEEEE. V dropped 0 bases and J dropped 1 base, with 10 bases sitting between them. This chain's CDR3 is CASSLAGEWNTEAFF. The CDR3 DNA sequence: TGTGCCAGCAGCTTGGCCGGGGAGTGGAACACTGAAGCTTTCTTT. The variable domain in full, with the rest retrieved from reference TRBV5-6 and TRBJ1-1, is DAGVTQSPTHLIKTRGQQVTLRCSPKSGHDTVSWYQQALGQGPQFIFQYYEEEERQRGNFPDRFSGHQFPNYSSELNVNALLLGDSALYLCASSLAGEWNTEAFFGQGTRLTVV.

CDR3 sequence reads: CASSGGMLSYGYTF. The DNA of the CDR3 is TGCGCCAGCAGCGGGGGGATGCTTTCCTATGGCTACACCTTC. The gene calls are TRBV5-1 and TRBJ1-2, with a possible D match to TRBD1 (5 bases). V lost 4 bases to trimming and J lost 4 bases, with 14 bases between them. This CDR3 has 14 residues. Per germline, CDR1 SGHRS and CDR2 YFSETQ.

This sequence joins TRBV4-3 and TRBJ2-2; possible D gene TRBD1, 6 bases. This CDR3 has 14 amino acids. The V and J ends lost 2 bases and 7 bases respectively, with 11 bases between them. Germline V gene sequence: CDR1 LGHNA, CDR2 YSLEER. CDR3 in DNA: TGCGCCAGCAGCCAACGACAGGTTGGCGGGGAGCTGTTTTTT. This translates into CASSQRQVGGELFF.

J is TRBJ1-2 and V is TRBV2; TRBD1 agrees at 8 bases. CDR1 is SNHLY and CDR2 is FYNNEI in the germline V gene. The CDR3 runs to 15 residues. V shed 6 bases, J shed 6 bases, and the junction held 12 bases outside the gene matches. This CDR3 reads CASSEWDRPKHGYTF. The CDR3 DNA is TGTGCCAGCAGCGAGTGGGACAGGCCCAAGCATGGCTACACCTTC.

V usage is TRBV5-1 and J usage is TRBJ2-3; 8 positions match TRBD2. Germline lookup yields CDR1 SGHRS and CDR2 YFSETQ. This CDR3 is 16 amino acids long. V trimming: 0 bases; J trimming: 0 bases; junction bases outside the gene matches: 3. In DNA form, the CDR3 reads TGCGCCAGCAGCTTGGAGCGGGGGAGCAGCACAGATACGCAGTATTTT. Translated, it gives CASSLERGSSTDTQYF.

Turning to this clone: Other nucleotide sequences in the sample specify the same CDR3. This chain uses TRBV6-1 with TRBJ1-5, with D possibly being TRBD1 (5 bases). The CDR3 consists of 13 residues. V was pared by 6 bases and J by 3 bases, with 9 bases between. Per germline, CDR1 MNHNS and CDR2 SASEGT. The CDR3: CASRLGLNQPQHF. CDR3 DNA: TGTGCCAGCAGATTGGGACTCAATCAGCCCCAGCATTTT.

The chain uses TRBV4-1 and TRBJ1-6, with D perhaps TRBD1 (5 bases). The CDR3 has 13 amino acids. Germline V gene data show CDR1 as MGHRA and CDR2 as YSYEKL. The V gene lost 3 bases and the J gene lost 7 bases, with 7 bases spanning the gap. The CDR3 spells CASSHGGNSPLHF. Here the CDR3 DNA reads TGCGCCAGCAGCCACGGGGGAAATTCACCCCTCCACTTT.

This clone was seen only a few times. CDR3 DNA sequence: TGTGCCAGCAGCACGACCGGGACAGGGGTGGGGGAGACCCAGTACTTC. It specifies CASSTTGTGVGETQYF. The gene calls are TRBV9 and TRBJ2-5; 10 bases agree with TRBD1. Germline V CDR1 and CDR2: SGDLS, YYNGEE. The trim removed 4 bases at V and 5 bases at J, leaving 11 bases unmatched. The CDR3 contains 16 residues.

The CDR3 spells CASSLGEGNNEQFF. CDR3 in DNA: TGTGCCAGCAGCTTAGGAGAGGGCAACAATGAGCAGTTCTTC. The chain recombines TRBV7-6 with TRBJ2-1; D perhaps matches TRBD2 (5 bases). V lost 1 base and J lost 5, with 9 bases in between. The CDR3 covers 14 residues. Germline V CDR1 and CDR2: SGHVS, FNYEAQ. The full variable domain, with the rest looked up from reference TRBV7-6 and TRBJ2-1, is GAGVSQSPRYKVTKRGQDVALRCDPISGHVSLYWYRQALGQGPEFLTYFNYEAQQDKSGLPNDRFSAERPEGSISTLTIQRTEQRDSAMYRCASSLGEGNNEQFFGPGTRLTVL.

The chain links TRBV19 to TRBJ2-5, with D perhaps matching TRBD2 (5 bases). Trimming took 5 bases from V and 2 from J, leaving 9 bases between them. Germline V gene data show CDR1 as LNHDA and CDR2 as SQIVND (reference sequence). The CDR3 loop spans 13 amino acids. The CDR3 spells CASSAGRQETQYF. CDR3 nucleotide sequence: TGTGCCAGTAGTGCGGGCCGACAAGAGACCCAGTACTTC.

The chain recombines TRBV19 with TRBJ1-5; D gene unclear. CDR3 length equals 13 residues. Germline lookup yields CDR1 LNHDA and CDR2 SQIVND (reference sequence). Trimming cost V 5 bases and J 9 bases, with 14 bases left between them. DNA for the CDR3: TGTGCCAGTAGTCCCCTGACGGAGGGGCCCCAGCATTTT. Residues: CASSPLTEGPQHF.

The chain carries TRBV15 and TRBJ2-5; 9 positions match TRBD1. Germline V gene lookup returns CDR1 LNHNV and CDR2 YYDKDF (reference sequence). V shed 8 bases and J 5 bases; nucleotides not matched to a gene: 3. This CDR3 has 12 amino acids. The CDR3 DNA reads as TGTGCCACCGCGACAGGGGGGGAGACCCAGTACTTC. Translated: CATATGGETQYF.

This chain joins TRBV2 and TRBJ2-7, with D possibly TRBD1 on 6 matching bases. Germline CDR1 reads SNHLY; CDR2 reads FYNNEI. The CDR3 covers 15 residues. The V end was cut by 3 bases, the J end by 0 bases, with 12 bases between. CDR3 residues: CASSEGRTASYEQYF. CDR3 bases: TGTGCCAGCAGTGAGGGCAGGACAGCCTCCTACGAGCAGTACTTC. Full variable domain (remainder filled in from reference TRBV2 and TRBJ2-7): EPEVTQTPSHQVTQMGQEVILRCVPISNHLYFYWYRQILGQKVEFLVSFYNNEISEKSEIFDDQFSVERPDGSNFTLKIRSTKLEDSAMYFCASSEGRTASYEQYFGPGTRLTVT.

The chain uses TRBV7-3 and TRBJ1-1; 10 bases agree with TRBD1. CDR1 and CDR2 from the germline V gene are SGHTA and FQGTGA. The CDR3 is 13 amino acids. V lost 5 bases, J lost 4 bases, and 1 base stayed unmatched. CDR3 residues: CASSRTGGTEAFF. In nucleotides, the CDR3 is TGTGCCAGCAGCCGGACAGGGGGCACTGAAGCTTTCTTT. The whole variable domain, filled in from reference TRBV7-3 and TRBJ1-1, reads GAGVSQTPSNKVTEKGKYVELRCDPISGHTALYWYRQSLGQGPEFLIYFQGTGAADDSGLPNDRFFAVRPEGSVSTLKIQRTERGDSAVYLCASSRTGGTEAFFGQGTRLTVV.

The chain joins TRBV11-2 to TRBJ1-5; 8 bases map to TRBD1. Trimming removed 5 bases from V and 7 bases from J; junction bases left unmatched: 4. From germline, CDR1 is SGHAT and CDR2 FQNNGV. CDR3 length: 13 amino acids. CDR3 protein: CASSQGASQPQHF. CDR3 in DNA: TGTGCCAGCAGCCAGGGGGCAAGCCAGCCCCAGCATTTT.